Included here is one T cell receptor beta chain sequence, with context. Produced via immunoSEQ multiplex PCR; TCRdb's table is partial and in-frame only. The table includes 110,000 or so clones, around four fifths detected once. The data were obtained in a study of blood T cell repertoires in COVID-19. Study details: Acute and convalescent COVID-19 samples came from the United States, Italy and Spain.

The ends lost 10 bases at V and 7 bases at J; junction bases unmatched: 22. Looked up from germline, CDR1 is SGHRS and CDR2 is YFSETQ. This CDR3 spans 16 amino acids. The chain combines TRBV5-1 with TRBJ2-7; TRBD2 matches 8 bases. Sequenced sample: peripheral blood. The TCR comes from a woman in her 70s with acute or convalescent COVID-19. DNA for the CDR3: TGCGCCCGTTTTCGCCTTGGGGTGGGCCGGGGGGGGGAGCAGTACTTC. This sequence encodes CARFRLGVGRGGEQYF.